These 6 T cell receptor beta chains originate from one sample sequenced in a study of response to subunit inactivated influenza vaccine. TCRdb ran MiXCR on the RT-PCR reads and lists one entry per CDR3 protein. The data contain approximately 700,000 distinct CDR3 sequences, approximately 14% of them singletons. The specimen comprised PBMCs from blood, sampled roughly 15 days before vaccination. Receptor source: a man between 50 and 59 years old who received an inactivated influenza vaccine.

This clonotype occurred many times. The chain employs TRBV5-1 and TRBJ1-1; 9 nucleotides agree with TRBD1. Germline values: CDR1 SGHRS, CDR2 YFSETQ. CDR3 length equals 17 residues. J was trimmed by 6 bases and V by 0 bases; bases with no gene match: 12. CDR3 loop: CASSLAGTGHIGPEAFF. DNA of the CDR3: TGCGCCAGCAGCTTGGCCGGGACAGGGCATATTGGTCCTGAAGCTTTCTTT.

This clonotype was found a few times. The J gene is TRBJ2-4, the V gene TRBV18, with TRBD1 as a possible D gene (5 bases). Trimming cost V 3 bases and J 6 bases, with 18 bases left between them. The CDR3 is 16 amino acids. Germline loops: CDR1 KGHSH, CDR2 LQKENI. In DNA form, the CDR3 reads TGTGCCAGCTCACCCGCTTTAGGGGTACGGCCAAACATTCAGTACTTC. Translation gives CASSPALGVRPNIQYF.

This clonotype was recorded a few times. The J gene is TRBJ1-1, the V gene TRBV10-3, with D unclear. The germline CDR1 and CDR2 sequences are ENHRY and SYGVKD. V lost 3 bases, J lost 4 bases, and 12 bases lay in between. The CDR3 has 14 amino acids. The CDR3 protein is CAISDPLSVTEAFF. CDR3 nucleotides: TGTGCCATCAGTGACCCCCTTTCGGTCACTGAAGCTTTCTTT.

V is TRBV27 and J is TRBJ2-3; a possible D gene is TRBD1 (5 bases). V was clipped by 7 bases and J by 0 bases, with 17 bases between them. Germline loops: CDR1 MNHEY, CDR2 SMNVEV (reference sequence). The CDR3 consists of 16 residues. CDR3 region: CASNKLSRASTDTQYF. The DNA of the CDR3 is TGTGCCAGCAACAAATTGTCCAGGGCAAGCACAGATACGCAGTATTTT.

In this sample, this clonotype turned up many times. V is TRBV5-1 and J is TRBJ2-1; TRBD1 aligns across 9 bases. In germline, CDR1 is SGHRS, CDR2 YFSETQ. This CDR3 spans 12 amino acids. V shed 3 bases and J 8 bases; nucleotides not matched to a gene: 0. In nucleotides, the CDR3 is TGCGCCAGCAGCTACAGGGGGCATGAGCAGTTCTTC. Its protein product is CASSYRGHEQFF.

CDR3 in DNA: TGCAGCGTTGGCGGGGTCAGGGACAGGGGTGGGCCCCAAGAGACCCAGTACTTC. Residues: CSVGGVRDRGGPQETQYF. The chain couples TRBV29-1 to TRBJ2-5; 10 positions match TRBD1. V was pared by 4 bases and J by 1 base, with 15 bases of the junction left unmatched. The V gene's germline CDR1 is SQVTM and CDR2 ANQGSEA. The CDR3 is 18 amino acids.